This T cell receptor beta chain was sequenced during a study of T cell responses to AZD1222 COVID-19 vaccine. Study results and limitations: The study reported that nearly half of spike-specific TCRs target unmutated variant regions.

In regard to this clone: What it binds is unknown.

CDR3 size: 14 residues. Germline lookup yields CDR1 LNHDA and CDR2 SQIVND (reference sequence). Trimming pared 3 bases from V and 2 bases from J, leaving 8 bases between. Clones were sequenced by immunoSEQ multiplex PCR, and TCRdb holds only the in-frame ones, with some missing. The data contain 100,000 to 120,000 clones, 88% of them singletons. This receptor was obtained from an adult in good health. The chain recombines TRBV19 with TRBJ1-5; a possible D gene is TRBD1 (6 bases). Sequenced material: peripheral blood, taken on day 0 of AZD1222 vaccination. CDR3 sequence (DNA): TGTGCCAGTAGTATCCCAGGGGGCAATCAGCCCCAGCATTTT. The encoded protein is CASSIPGGNQPQHF.